A selection of T cell receptor beta chains follows, all from one sample in a study of blood T cell repertoires in COVID-19. Only in-frame clones appear in the TCRdb table, and some are missing; sequencing was by immunoSEQ multiplex PCR. Here the sample spans roughly 63,000 clones, roughly 74% being singletons. The sequenced sample consisted of peripheral blood. These receptors came from a woman of 80 years or more with acute or convalescent COVID-19. Both conserved end residues are part of each CDR3. D genes are given only for firm matches. The listing skips clone size in some rows; elsewhere it reads once, few, many or a size class.

v_gene	d_gene	abundance	j_gene	CDR3nt	CDR3aa
TRBV5-1	TRBD1	NA	TRBJ2-5	TGCGCCAGCAGCCTACACCCGGGACAGGGGAATAGGGAGACCCAGTACTTC	CASSLHPGQGNRETQYF
TRBV5-5	TRBD1	NA	TRBJ2-1	TGTGCCAGCAGCCAGCGGACAGGGTCCCACAATGAGCAGTTCTTC	CASSQRTGSHNEQFF
TRBV27	TRBD2	NA	TRBJ2-1	TGTGCCAGCATCTCCCTAGCGGGAGCCTCCTACAATGAGCAGTTCTTC	CASISLAGASYNEQFF
TRBV7-8	TRBD2	NA	TRBJ2-7	TGTGCCAGCAGCCCCCACAGGGTTACTAGCGGTACCTACGAGCAGTACTTC	CASSPHRVTSGTYEQYF
TRBV28	NA	NA	TRBJ1-5	TGTGCCAGCAGTGTGCAGGGAATCAATAGCAATCAGCCCCAGCATTTT	CASSVQGINSNQPQHF
TRBV29-1	TRBD1	NA	TRBJ1-2	TGCAGCGTTGAACTCTCCGACAGGGCGTATGGCTACACCTTC	CSVELSDRAYGYTF
TRBV24-1	TRBD1	NA	TRBJ1-5	TGTGCCACCAGTGACCCGGGACAGGGAAGTCAGCCCCAGCATTTT	CATSDPGQGSQPQHF
TRBV5-1	NA	NA	TRBJ1-2	TGCGCCAGCAGCTTGGACGGGGGGAGAAGCTATGGCTACACCTTC	CASSLDGGRSYGYTF
TRBV7-2	TRBD1	NA	TRBJ2-5	TGTGCCAGCAGCTTAGCCGGGACAGTTGAGACCCAGTACTTC	CASSLAGTVETQYF
TRBV5-1	NA	NA	TRBJ1-5	TGCGCCAGCAGCTTGGTGGCAGGGGACAATCAGCCCCAGCATTTT	CASSLVAGDNQPQHF
TRBV15	TRBD2	NA	TRBJ2-7	TGTGCCACCAGCAGAGATCTGGGGGGGGTGGAGCAGTACTTC	CATSRDLGGVEQYF
TRBV7-2	NA	NA	TRBJ2-7	TGTGCCAGCAGTTACGGGGGTGTCTCCTACGAGCAGTACTTC	CASSYGGVSYEQYF
TRBV21-1	NA	NA	TRBJ2-7	TGTGCCAGCAGCCTCCGGGACAGATACTACGAGCAGTACTTC	CASSLRDRYYEQYF
TRBV11-3	TRBD1	NA	TRBJ2-2	TGTGCCAGCAGCTTAGATGGCAGGGGGCTTAGCACCGGGGAGCTGTTTTTT	CASSLDGRGLSTGELFF
TRBV24-1	TRBD1	few	TRBJ1-4	TGTGCCACCAGTGATTCCTCCGGGACAGGGGTTGAAAAACTGTTTTTT	CATSDSSGTGVEKLFF
TRBV5-6	NA	NA	TRBJ1-4	TGTGCCAGCAGTTGGACACCCTCAACTAATGAAAAACTGTTTTTT	CASSWTPSTNEKLFF
TRBV5-1	NA	NA	TRBJ1-2	TGCGCCAGCAGCCCGCGACTTTATGGCTACACCTTC	CASSPRLYGYTF
TRBV25-1	TRBD1	NA	TRBJ2-5	TGTGCCAGCACCGGGAAGGGCAGGGGGCGGGAGACCCAGTACTTC	CASTGKGRGRETQYF
TRBV6-2/TRBV6-3	NA	once	TRBJ2-1	TGTGCCAGCAGTTACTGGGGCAGTTCCTACAATGAGCAGTTCTTC	CASSYWGSSYNEQFF
TRBV7-3	TRBD2	NA	TRBJ2-5	TGTGCCAGCAGCAAAGGGCCTAGCGGGAGAAGTACACAAGAGACCCAGTACTTC	CASSKGPSGRSTQETQYF
TRBV19	NA	NA	TRBJ1-3	TGTGCCAGTAGGGGCAGGGCGGCTGGAAACACCATATATTTT	CASRGRAAGNTIYF
TRBV2	TRBD2	few	TRBJ2-1	TGTGCCAGCGGGGCACTAGCGGGGTACAATGAGCAGTTCTTC	CASGALAGYNEQFF